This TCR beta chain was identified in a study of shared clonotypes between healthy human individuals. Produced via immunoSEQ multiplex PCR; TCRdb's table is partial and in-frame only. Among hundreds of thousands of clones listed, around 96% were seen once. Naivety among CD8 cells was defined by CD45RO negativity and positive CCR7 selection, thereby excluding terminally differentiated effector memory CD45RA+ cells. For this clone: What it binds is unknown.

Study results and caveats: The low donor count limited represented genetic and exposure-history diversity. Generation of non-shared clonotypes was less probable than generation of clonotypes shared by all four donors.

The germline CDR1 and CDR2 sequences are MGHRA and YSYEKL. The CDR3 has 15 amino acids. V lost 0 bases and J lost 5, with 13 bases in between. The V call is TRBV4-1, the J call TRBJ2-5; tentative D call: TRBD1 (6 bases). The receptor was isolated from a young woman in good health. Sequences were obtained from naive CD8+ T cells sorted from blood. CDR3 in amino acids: CASSQEDRPRETQYF. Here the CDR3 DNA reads TGCGCCAGCAGCCAAGAAGACAGGCCCAGGGAGACCCAGTACTTC.